This T cell receptor (beta chain) was captured by sequencing in a study of T-cell reconstitution after alpha-beta-depleted transplantation in children. The TCRbeta library incorporated unique molecular identifiers. TCRdb redid the calling of the PCR reads with MiXCR, one entry per CDR3 protein. This table has over 550,000 distinct CDR3 sequences, over 9.5% appearing once. This clonotype was detected a few times. Trimming stripped 2 bases from V and 2 bases from J, with 11 bases between. CDR1 SGHRS and CDR2 YFSETQ come from the germline V gene. The CDR3 is 14 residues long. J is TRBJ2-7 and V is TRBV5-1; D unclear. The origin of this receptor is a human donor who donated a stem cell graft to a child with acute myeloid leukemia. The source material was PBMCs from the stem cell graft donor, sampled from the stem cell graft. The CDR3 loop reads CASSLLTDPYEQYF. The CDR3, as DNA: TGCGCCAGCAGCTTATTGACCGACCCCTACGAGCAGTACTTC.